Listed below are T cell receptor beta chains from one sample, sequenced in a study of glioma-infiltrating T cells after dendritic cell vaccination. Assay: immunoSEQ multiplex PCR; the TCRdb copy retains only in-frame clones and omits some. The profile shows more than 45,000 clones, about 86% of them singletons. The specimen was blood, collected after dendritic cell vaccination. The receptors come from a human donor with glioblastoma. The CDR3 runs from the conserved cysteine through the conserved F or W. D genes are given only for firm matches. Not every row has a clone size; where given, it reads once, few, many or a size class.

CDR3: CASSRGGLQQETQYF
DNA: TGTGCCAGCAGCCGGGGGGGACTCCAACAAGAGACCCAGTACTTC
J: TRBJ2-5
D: TRBD2
V: TRBV14
size: NA

CDR3: CASSSEAGPQETQYF
DNA: TGTGCCAGCTCCTCGGAGGCGGGGCCCCAAGAGACCCAGTACTTC
J: TRBJ2-5
D: NA
V: TRBV9
size: NA

CDR3: CAWGTAGSGANVLTF
DNA: TGTGCCTGGGGGACAGCTGGCTCTGGGGCCAACGTCCTGACTTTC
J: TRBJ2-6
D: TRBD1
V: TRBV30
size: NA

CDR3: CASSRNGGRVEEKLFF
DNA: TGTGCCAGCAGCCGAAATGGGGGCAGGGTCGAAGAAAAACTGTTTTTT
J: TRBJ1-4
D: NA
V: TRBV7-2
size: NA

CDR3: CASSLNLGQGDQPQHF
DNA: TGTGCCAGCAGCTTAAATCTCGGGCAGGGGGATCAGCCCCAGCATTTT
J: TRBJ1-5
D: TRBD1
V: TRBV13
size: NA

CDR3: CAWSYSGGGYEQYF
DNA: TGTGCCTGGAGTTACAGCGGGGGGGGATACGAGCAGTACTTC
J: TRBJ2-7
D: TRBD2
V: TRBV30
size: NA

CDR3: CASSLGRDGSPLHF
DNA: TGTGCCAGCAGCTTGGGCAGGGATGGATCACCCCTCCACTTT
J: TRBJ1-6
D: NA
V: TRBV7-9
size: few

CDR3: CASYPLAGDYNEQFF
DNA: TGTGCCAGCTACCCACTAGCGGGGGACTACAATGAGCAGTTCTTC
J: TRBJ2-1
D: TRBD2
V: TRBV27
size: NA

CDR3: CASSLQGAREKLFF
DNA: TGCGCCAGCAGCCTACAGGGGGCGAGGGAAAAACTGTTTTTT
J: TRBJ1-4
D: TRBD1
V: TRBV5-1
size: NA

CDR3: CASSVISGGADEQFF
DNA: TGCGCCAGCAGCGTAATTAGCGGGGGGGCAGATGAGCAGTTCTTC
J: TRBJ2-1
D: TRBD2
V: TRBV5-1
size: NA

CDR3: CAWTAGGRLGTDTQYF
DNA: TGTGCCTGGACTGCGGGGGGGCGATTGGGCACAGATACGCAGTATTTT
J: TRBJ2-3
D: TRBD2
V: TRBV30
size: once

CDR3: CATHQGVITDYGYTF
DNA: TGTGCCACCCACCAGGGGGTCATCACGGACTATGGCTACACCTTC
J: TRBJ1-2
D: TRBD1
V: TRBV10-3
size: NA

CDR3: CASSPTDSYGYTF
DNA: TGTGCCAGCTCACCGACTGACAGTTATGGCTACACCTTC
J: TRBJ1-2
D: NA
V: TRBV18
size: NA

CDR3: CASSPRQGAGDEQFF
DNA: TGTGCCAGCAGCCCACGACAGGGGGCTGGGGATGAGCAGTTCTTC
J: TRBJ2-1
D: TRBD1
V: TRBV9
size: NA

CDR3: CASSRDSGDTQYF
DNA: TGTGCCAGCAGTCGGGATAGCGGAGATACGCAGTATTTT
J: TRBJ2-3
D: NA
V: TRBV6-5
size: NA

CDR3: CASSTTGQGSPLHF
DNA: TGTGCCAGCAGCACAACAGGGCAAGGCTCACCCCTCCACTTT
J: TRBJ1-6
D: NA
V: TRBV6-1
size: few

CDR3: CASSLAGTGFGGANVLTF
DNA: TGTGCCAGCAGTTTAGCCGGGACAGGGTTCGGGGGGGCCAACGTCCTGACTTTC
J: TRBJ2-6
D: TRBD1
V: TRBV27
size: NA

CDR3: CASSVEQGPASNTEAFF
DNA: TGTGCCAGCAGCGTAGAGCAGGGGCCGGCTTCGAACACTGAAGCTTTCTTT
J: TRBJ1-1
D: NA
V: TRBV9
size: NA

CDR3: CASSDSAGSGTDTQYF
DNA: TGCGCCAGCAGTGATTCGGCGGGGTCGGGCACAGATACGCAGTATTTT
J: TRBJ2-3
D: NA
V: TRBV10-2
size: NA

CDR3: CAIKYGTSDHEQYF
DNA: TGTGCCATCAAATACGGGACTAGCGATCACGAGCAGTACTTC
J: TRBJ2-7
D: TRBD2
V: TRBV10-3
size: NA

CDR3: CASSQIVGAGGSYEQYF
DNA: TGCGCCAGCAGCCAAATTGTCGGGGCGGGGGGCTCCTACGAGCAGTACTTC
J: TRBJ2-7
D: TRBD2
V: TRBV4-1
size: NA

CDR3: CASSETGSGEKLFF
DNA: TGCGCCAGCAGTGAGACGGGGAGTGGGGAAAAACTGTTTTTT
J: TRBJ1-4
D: NA
V: TRBV10-1
size: NA

CDR3: CASSLGGGEQYF
DNA: TGTGCCAGCAGCTTGGGAGGGGGCGAGCAGTACTTC
J: TRBJ2-7
D: NA
V: TRBV7-6
size: NA

CDR3: CASSPGTSGTTDTQYF
DNA: TGTGCCAGCAGCCCGGGGACTAGCGGGACCACAGATACGCAGTATTTT
J: TRBJ2-3
D: TRBD2
V: TRBV7-6
size: NA

CDR3: CASSVAGYMNTEAFF
DNA: TGTGCCAGCAGCGTAGCAGGGTACATGAACACTGAAGCTTTCTTT
J: TRBJ1-1
D: NA
V: TRBV9
size: NA

CDR3: CASSDSAGGQETQYF
DNA: TGCGCCAGCAGTGATTCAGCGGGGGGCCAAGAGACCCAGTACTTC
J: TRBJ2-5
D: TRBD2
V: TRBV10-2
size: NA

CDR3: CASSLAGRGHSPLHF
DNA: TGTGCCAGCAGCTTAGCAGGCAGGGGGCATTCACCCCTCCACTTT
J: TRBJ1-6
D: TRBD1
V: TRBV11-3
size: once

CDR3: CASSSSSYEQYF
DNA: TGCGCCAGCAGTTCGAGCTCCTACGAGCAGTACTTC
J: TRBJ2-7
D: NA
V: TRBV10-1
size: NA

CDR3: CASSRGQNTEAFF
DNA: TGCGCCAGCAGCAGGGGACAGAACACTGAAGCTTTCTTT
J: TRBJ1-1
D: NA
V: TRBV4-3
size: NA